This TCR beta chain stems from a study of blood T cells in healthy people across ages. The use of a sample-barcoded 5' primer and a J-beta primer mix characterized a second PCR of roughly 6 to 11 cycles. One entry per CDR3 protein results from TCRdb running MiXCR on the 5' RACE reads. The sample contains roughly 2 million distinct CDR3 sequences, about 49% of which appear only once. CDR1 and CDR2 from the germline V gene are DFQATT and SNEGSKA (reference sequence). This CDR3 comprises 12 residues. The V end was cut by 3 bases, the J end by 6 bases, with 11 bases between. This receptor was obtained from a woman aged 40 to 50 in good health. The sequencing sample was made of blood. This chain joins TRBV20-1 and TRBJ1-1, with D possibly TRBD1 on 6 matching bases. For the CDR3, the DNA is TGCAGTGCTAGTGCAGGGGCCGCTGAAGCTTTCTTT. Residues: CSASAGAAEAFF.